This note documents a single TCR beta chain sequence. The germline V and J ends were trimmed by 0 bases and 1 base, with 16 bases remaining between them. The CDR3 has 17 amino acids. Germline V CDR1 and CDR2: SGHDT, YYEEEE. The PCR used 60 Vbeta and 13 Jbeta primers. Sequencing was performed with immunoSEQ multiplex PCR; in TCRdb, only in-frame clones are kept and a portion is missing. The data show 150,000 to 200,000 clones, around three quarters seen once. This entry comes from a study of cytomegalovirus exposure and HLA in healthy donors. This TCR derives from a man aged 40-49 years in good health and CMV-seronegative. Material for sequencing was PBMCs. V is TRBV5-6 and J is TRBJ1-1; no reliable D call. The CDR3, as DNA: TGTGCCAGCAGCTTGGTAGCTCGGCTCGTTGGGAACACTGAAGCTTTCTTT. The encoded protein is CASSLVARLVGNTEAFF.